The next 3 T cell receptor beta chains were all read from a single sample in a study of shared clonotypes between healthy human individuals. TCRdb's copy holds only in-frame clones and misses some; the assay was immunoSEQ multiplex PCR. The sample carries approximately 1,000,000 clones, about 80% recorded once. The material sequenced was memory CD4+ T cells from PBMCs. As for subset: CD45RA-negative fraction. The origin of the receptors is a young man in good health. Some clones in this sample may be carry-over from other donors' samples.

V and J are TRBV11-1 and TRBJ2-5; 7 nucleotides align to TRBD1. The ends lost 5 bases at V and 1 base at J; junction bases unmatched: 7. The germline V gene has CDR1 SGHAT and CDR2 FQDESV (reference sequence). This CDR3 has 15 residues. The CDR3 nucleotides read TGTGCCAGCAGCCGTATGACAGGGTTCCAAGAGACCCAGTACTTC. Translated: CASSRMTGFQETQYF.

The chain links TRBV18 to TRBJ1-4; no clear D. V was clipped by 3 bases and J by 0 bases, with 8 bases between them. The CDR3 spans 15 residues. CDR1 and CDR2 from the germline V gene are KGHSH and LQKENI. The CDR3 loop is CASSPEISTNEKLFF. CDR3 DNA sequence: TGTGCCAGCTCACCCGAGATCTCAACTAATGAAAAACTGTTTTTT. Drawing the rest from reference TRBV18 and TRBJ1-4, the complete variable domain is NAGVMQNPRHLVRRRGQEARLRCSPMKGHSHVYWYRQLPEEGLKFMVYLQKENIIDESGMPKERFSAEFPKEGPSILRIQQVVRGDSAAYFCASSPEISTNEKLFFGSGTQLSVL.

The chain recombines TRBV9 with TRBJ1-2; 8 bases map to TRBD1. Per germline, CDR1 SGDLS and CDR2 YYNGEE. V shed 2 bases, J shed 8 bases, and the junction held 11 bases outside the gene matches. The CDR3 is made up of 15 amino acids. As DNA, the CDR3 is TGTGCCAGCAGCGTTGACTTGGATTGGACAGGGGGCTACACCTTC. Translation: CASSVDLDWTGGYTF.